The 25 T cell receptor beta chains below all came from one sample that was sequenced in a study of blood T cell repertoires in COVID-19. Clones were read by immunoSEQ multiplex PCR, and TCRdb kept only the in-frame ones, dropping some. The table includes 260,000 or so clones, over 75% detected once. The sequenced sample was PBMCs or T cells enriched from blood (not recorded which). The source is a man aged 18-30 years who had recovered from COVID-19.

This clone was picked up a small number of times. The V call is TRBV19, the J call TRBJ1-4; 11 bases are shared with TRBD1. Trimming took 5 bases from V and 7 from J; bases not matched to a gene: 6. The CDR3 runs 15 residues. In germline, CDR1 is LNHDA, CDR2 SQIVND (reference sequence). This CDR3 reads CASSFRTGGREKLFF. CDR3 DNA sequence: TGTGCCAGTAGTTTCCGGACAGGGGGCCGTGAAAAACTGTTTTTT.

The V and J genes are TRBV7-8 and TRBJ2-5; TRBD2 is a possible D gene (7 bases). V lost 7 bases to trimming and J lost 4 bases, with 13 bases between them. The CDR3 is 13 residues long. Germline lookup yields CDR1 SGHVS and CDR2 FQNEAQ. CDR3 coding DNA: TGTGCCAGCAACGGGGGGCTTACAGAGACCCAGTACTTC. This encodes CASNGGLTETQYF.

V is TRBV28 and J is TRBJ2-7, with 9 positions matching TRBD1. V trimming: 5 bases; J trimming: 4 bases; junction bases outside the gene matches: 9. The CDR3 runs 15 residues. The germline V gene encodes CDR1 MDHEN and CDR2 SYDVKM. The CDR3 here is CASSPPGQGIYEQYF. DNA of the CDR3: TGTGCCAGCAGTCCGCCGGGACAGGGAATTTACGAGCAGTACTTC.

The table lists this clone with a few counts. The V call is TRBV4-1, the J call TRBJ1-5, with 10 bases identical to TRBD1. Per germline, CDR1 MGHRA and CDR2 YSYEKL. V lost 6 bases and J lost 6; bases outside the gene matches: 23. The CDR3 has 20 amino acids. Here the CDR3 DNA reads TGCGCCAGCAGGTCGGTTTTAGGGACAGGGGAATTTCACGGATCTCAGCCCCAGCATTTT. This translates into CASRSVLGTGEFHGSQPQHF.

This clone was observed once. The chain links TRBV27 to TRBJ1-2; D gene uncertain. In germline, CDR1 is MNHEY, CDR2 SMNVEV (reference sequence). Trimming removed 2 bases at V and 1 base at J, with 8 bases between. The CDR3 extends over 14 amino acids. CDR3 protein: CASSLGPNNYGYTF. Here the CDR3 DNA reads TGTGCCAGCAGTTTAGGCCCCAATAACTATGGCTACACCTTC.

This clone was counted between two and nine times. The rearrangement joins TRBV28 to TRBJ2-1; TRBD2 aligns across 7 bases. The V gene's germline CDR1 is MDHEN and CDR2 SYDVKM. V lost 11 bases and J lost 0; bases outside the gene matches: 10. There are 15 residues in the CDR3. In nucleotides, the CDR3 is TGTGCCGGCGCCAGGGCGGGAGCCTCCTACAATGAGCAGTTCTTC. It encodes CAGARAGASYNEQFF.

The chain combines TRBV3-1 (or the pseudogene TRBV3-2) with TRBJ2-7; D unresolved. Trimming took off 0 bases at V and 0 bases at J, with 12 bases between the two ends. CDR3 size: 16 residues. The germline gives CDR1 LGHDT, CDR2 YNNKEL (reference sequence). Here the CDR3 reads CASSQDPRSPSYEQYF. The CDR3 bases are TGTGCCAGCAGCCAAGATCCCCGGAGCCCCTCCTACGAGCAGTACTTC.

The gene calls are TRBV2 and TRBJ1-3; 11 nucleotides line up with TRBD1. The germline gives CDR1 SNHLY, CDR2 FYNNEI. The CDR3 contains 14 residues. The ends lost 7 bases at V and 4 bases at J; junction bases unmatched: 3. This chain's CDR3 is CASNGQGAGNTIYF. CDR3 nucleotide sequence: TGTGCCAGCAACGGACAGGGGGCAGGAAACACCATATATTTT. The full variable domain, rest sourced from reference TRBV2 and TRBJ1-3, is EPEVTQTPSHQVTQMGQEVILRCVPISNHLYFYWYRQILGQKVEFLVSFYNNEISEKSEIFDDQFSVERPDGSNFTLKIRSTKLEDSAMYFCASNGQGAGNTIYFGEGSWLTVV.

The V gene is TRBV7-9, the J gene TRBJ1-5; a possible D gene is TRBD1 (6 bases). The ends were cut back, 5 bases at V and 2 bases at J, with 13 bases in the middle. The V gene's germline CDR1 is SEHNR and CDR2 FQNEAQ (reference sequence). CDR3 length: 15 residues. CDR3 residues: CASSPRGVGNQPQHF. The CDR3 coding sequence is TGTGCCAGCAGCCCCAGGGGAGTCGGCAATCAGCCCCAGCATTTT.

J is TRBJ2-3 and V is TRBV2; no firm D call. The length of the CDR3 is 15 residues. V gave up 7 bases and J gave up 4 bases, with 18 bases separating them. From germline, CDR1 is SNHLY and CDR2 FYNNEI. CDR3 in amino acids: CASTHPWPRSDTQYF. As DNA, the CDR3 is TGTGCCAGCACTCACCCCTGGCCTAGGTCAGATACGCAGTATTTT. Combining the CDR3 with reference TRBV2 and TRBJ2-3 gives the whole variable domain EPEVTQTPSHQVTQMGQEVILRCVPISNHLYFYWYRQILGQKVEFLVSFYNNEISEKSEIFDDQFSVERPDGSNFTLKIRSTKLEDSAMYFCASTHPWPRSDTQYFGPGTRLTVL.

J is TRBJ1-2 and V is TRBV10-3; 9 nucleotides line up with TRBD1. Germline CDR1 is ENHRY and CDR2 is SYGVKD. This CDR3 has 14 amino acids. J gave up 8 bases and V 2 bases, and 6 bases lay outside the gene matches. CDR3 in amino acids: CAISEGDRVKGYTF. The CDR3 nucleotides read TGTGCCATCAGTGAGGGGGACAGGGTCAAAGGCTACACCTTC.

This chain joins TRBV7-9 and TRBJ1-6; unclear D gene. V lost 7 bases and J lost 10, with 11 bases in between. The CDR3 length is 12 residues. Germline CDR1 reads SEHNR; CDR2 reads FQNEAQ (reference sequence). DNA of the CDR3: TGTGCCAGCACTCCCGGGGAGTCACCCCTCCACTTT. Translated, it gives CASTPGESPLHF. The variable domain in full, completed from reference TRBV7-9 and TRBJ1-6, reads DTGVSQNPRHKITKRGQNVTFRCDPISEHNRLYWYRQTLGQGPEFLTYFQNEAQLEKSRLLSDRFSAERPKGSFSTLEIQRTEQGDSAMYLCASTPGESPLHFGNGTRLTVT.

The chain has TRBV5-1 and TRBJ2-1; TRBD2 agrees at 9 bases. The trim removed 5 bases at V and 3 bases at J, leaving 6 bases unmatched. Germline CDR1 reads SGHRS; CDR2 reads YFSETQ. The CDR3 length is 15 residues. In nucleotides, the CDR3 is TGCGCCAGCAGTTTAAGCGGGGGGCTCTACAATGAGCAGTTCTTC. Its protein is CASSLSGGLYNEQFF.

The chain uses TRBV3-1 (or the pseudogene TRBV3-2) and TRBJ2-7; 7 nucleotides line up with TRBD1. The CDR3 spans 15 residues. V shed 5 bases, J shed 0 bases, and the junction held 7 bases outside the gene matches. Germline V gives CDR1 LGHDT, CDR2 YNNKEL (reference sequence). CDR3 sequence reads: CASSASHRGSYEQYF. DNA for the CDR3: TGTGCCAGCAGCGCAAGCCACAGGGGCTCCTACGAGCAGTACTTC.

This rearrangement joins TRBV6-5 to TRBJ1-2; 10 bases match TRBD1. The CDR3 sequence is 14 residues long. Germline CDR1 reads MNHEY; CDR2 reads SVGAGI. The CDR3 DNA is TGTGCTATCTACGCCGGGACAGGGGCAGGTGGCTACACCTTC. Translated: CAIYAGTGAGGYTF.

The rearrangement links TRBV15 to TRBJ1-2; TRBD1 agrees at 10 bases. This CDR3 contains 15 residues. Germline lookup yields CDR1 LNHNV and CDR2 YYDKDF (reference sequence). V dropped 4 bases and J dropped 1; count of bases not matched to a gene: 3. CDR3 residues: CATSNRTGGNYGYTF. DNA for the CDR3: TGTGCCACCAGCAACCGGACAGGGGGTAACTATGGCTACACCTTC.

Only one count was recorded for this clone. The gene calls are TRBV15 and TRBJ1-1, with D possibly TRBD1 on 5 matching bases. The CDR3 is made up of 17 amino acids. V was trimmed by 0 bases and J by 3 bases, leaving 17 bases between them. Germline lookup yields CDR1 LNHNV and CDR2 YYDKDF (reference sequence). The CDR3 DNA sequence: TGTGCCACCAGCAGAGATAGTTGGGGGAGGACGGACACTGAAGCTTTCTTT. Its protein product is CATSRDSWGRTDTEAFF.

The chain joins TRBV5-4 to TRBJ2-7; D gene ambiguous. The germline V gene has CDR1 SGHNT and CDR2 YYREEE (reference sequence). V was shortened by 0 bases and J by 7 bases, with 14 bases between the two germline ends. The CDR3 extends over 14 amino acids. The CDR3 protein is CASSLAGTPREQYF. CDR3 DNA sequence: TGTGCCAGCAGCTTGGCCGGTACGCCGAGAGAGCAGTACTTC.

The chain combines TRBV19 with TRBJ1-2; a possible D gene is TRBD1 (5 bases). Trimming took 5 bases from V and 7 from J, leaving 29 bases between them. The CDR3 consists of 18 residues. Germline CDR1 reads LNHDA; CDR2 reads SQIVND (reference sequence). CDR3 loop: CASSGADANRQRHSGYTF. CDR3 bases: TGTGCCAGTAGTGGGGCAGATGCGAACAGGCAAAGGCATTCTGGCTACACCTTC.

J is TRBJ1-2 and V is TRBV11-2, with D hard to call. The CDR3 spans 15 residues. The germline CDR1 and CDR2 sequences are SGHAT and FQNNGV. The V end was cut by 5 bases, the J end by 2 bases, with 15 bases between. The CDR3 nucleotides are TGTGCCAGCAGCACCGGAAAGGAGAGGAACTATGGCTACACCTTC. Translated, it gives CASSTGKERNYGYTF.

The chain joins TRBV11-1 to TRBJ2-5, with 7 positions matching TRBD1. The germline CDR1 and CDR2 sequences are SGHAT and FQDESV (reference sequence). CDR3 size: 13 residues. With V trimmed by 5 bases and J by 3 bases, 3 bases remained unmatched. Written as DNA, the CDR3 is TGTGCCAGCAGCCATGGACAGGAAGAGACCCAGTACTTC. Translated, it gives CASSHGQEETQYF.

The chain uses TRBV2 and TRBJ1-4, with 10 bases that match TRBD1. This CDR3 is 14 amino acids long. From germline, CDR1 is SNHLY and CDR2 FYNNEI. The V segment lost 6 bases and the J segment 5 bases; nucleotides outside the gene matches: 3. The CDR3 DNA is TGTGCCAGCAGGGCGGACAGGGGGAATGAAAAACTGTTTTTT. Translation: CASRADRGNEKLFF.

In its sample, this clone was seen once. V is TRBV2 and J is TRBJ2-5; TRBD1 aligns across 9 bases. After removal of 8 bases from V and 5 bases from J, the junction contained 6 bases not matched to a gene. The CDR3 length is 13 residues. The germline CDR1 and CDR2 sequences are SNHLY and FYNNEI. The CDR3 DNA reads as TGTGCCAGCGCGGGGGACAGGGCTGAGACCCAGTACTTC. It translates to CASAGDRAETQYF.

This clone showed up just once. The chain joins TRBV6-5 to TRBJ2-1, with D unclear. Trimming left V 4 bases short and J 10 bases short, with 14 bases between. The CDR3 covers 13 residues. The germline V gene has CDR1 MNHEY and CDR2 SVGAGI. CDR3 nucleotides: TGTGCCAGCAGTTCCGACTCCCGTTTAGAGCAGTTCTTC. This encodes CASSSDSRLEQFF.

As to this clone: One junction end does not reproduce the germline sequence, and a read error may be involved. The CDR3 here is CASSLGANTEAFF. In DNA form, the CDR3 reads TGTGCTAGCAGCTTAGGCGCGAACACTGAAGCTTTCTTT. V is TRBV7-7 and J is TRBJ1-1; the D is unclear. Germline V lookup: CDR1 SSHAT, CDR2 FNYEAQ (reference sequence). The CDR3 sequence is 13 residues long.